The clone carrying this T cell receptor (beta chain) was seen a single time. Sequencing used immunoSEQ multiplex PCR; TCRdb keeps in-frame clones, though not all of them. The repertoire holds 90,000 to 120,000 clones, with 70% to 90% as singletons. This sample was included in a study of blood T cell repertoires in COVID-19. Between the trimmed V and J ends, which lost 0 bases and 1 base, there was a span of 13 bases. The germline CDR1 and CDR2 sequences are SGHDT and YYEEEE. CDR3 length: 16 residues. Material for sequencing was peripheral blood. The TCR originated in a human donor in a cohort sampled during active COVID-19. V usage is TRBV5-6 and J usage is TRBJ2-5; possible D gene TRBD1, 6 bases. The CDR3 sequence is CASSLAGTPTQETQYF. CDR3 bases: TGTGCCAGCAGCTTGGCCGGGACACCTACCCAAGAGACCCAGTACTTC. Together with reference TRBV5-6 and TRBJ2-5, the CDR3 gives the full variable domain: DAGVTQSPTHLIKTRGQQVTLRCSPKSGHDTVSWYQQALGQGPQFIFQYYEEEERQRGNFPDRFSGHQFPNYSSELNVNALLLGDSALYLCASSLAGTPTQETQYFGPGTRLLVL.